The T cell receptor (beta chain) described here comes from a study of Graves' ophthalmopathy and Graves' hyperthyroidism (dated by TCRdb to 2016 to 2019). Regarding the study in general: Peripheral blood was collected at initial diagnosis, prior to any treatment. TCR beta repertoire signatures were used to distinguish Graves' ophthalmopathy from Graves' hyperthyroidism and to predict progression to ophthalmopathy. In total, under 150 blood samples were TCR-sequenced: fewer than 50 ophthalmopathy, roughly 77 hyperthyroidism and approximately 17 hyperthyroidism-to-ophthalmopathy patients. To explore V-J signatures distinguishing ophthalmopathy from hyperthyroidism, a discovery set of 100 patients (roughly 45 ophthalmopathy, some 57 stable hyperthyroidism) was enrolled. An independent validation cohort comprised some 19 hyperthyroidism patients and some 16 patients who later progressed from hyperthyroidism to ophthalmopathy. In more than five hyperthyroidism patients, T-cell repertoires of thyroid tissue and blood were compared. Following sampling, methimazole starting at 30 mg daily was administered to hyperthyroidism patients, and high-dose intravenous methylprednisolone was administered to ophthalmopathy patients. Overall study results and their limits: Sample size was not statistically predetermined, and group allocation was not concealed from the investigators. In validation, the model predicted ophthalmopathy progression with less than 71% sensitivity and 72% to 80% specificity; approximately 12 predicted patients were CT-confirmed with GO in a median of approximately six months. Ophthalmopathy was separated from stable hyperthyroidism by the 13-signature model with 85% to 90% sensitivity and about 83% specificity in cross-validation and with 80%/75% in the test set. Most of the expanded thyroid clonotypes with a frequency above 0.001 were also detected in blood, and it was suggested that the thyroid immune response may be reflected by blood repertoires.

This clonotype was counted only a few times. Its antigen is currently not known. No clone much larger than this one lies a single base away; base qualities are absent. For repertoire sequencing, the TCR beta CDR3 regions were amplified from RNA transcripts. The first round was an RT-PCR using HTBI primers with the Qiagen OneStep RT-PCR kit, and this first round was followed by a second-round multiplex PCR, then size selection and purification. Sequencing of the libraries was carried out on an Illumina HiSeq2000 in paired-end mode with 100 bp reads. Regarding the original processing steps: Reads were processed with SOAPnuke, discarding reads with adapters, uncalled bases, mean Phred below 15, or no exact constant-primer or identifier match. High-quality paired reads were merged with COPE v1.2.5. Clonotypes were defined as unique nucleotide sequences and were aligned to IMGT TRB V, D and J references using MiTCR v1.1. The analysis was limited to V-J combinations with a frequency above 0.0001, which together covered 99.2% of the repertoires. For each V-J combination, a TCR clonal expansion and chaos score was defined as the ratio of F50 clonal expansion to chaos observed in the TCRdist matrix. Welch's t-statistics and random forest were used to narrow the features down to about twelve V-J combinations, which were then fed into a naive Bayes classifier. The similarity between thyroid and blood repertoires was quantified using the Morisita-Horn index. TCRdb reran the public reads through fastp at Q25 and MiXCR, keeping productive beta chains. All rows with the same CDR3 protein become a single entry with the most common DNA and genes. These V and J calls derive from TCRdb rather than the authors' analysis. The sample table lists about 640,000 distinct CDR3 sequences, about two fifths of them with a count of one. The ten largest clones represent about 3.3% of the sample.

The ophthalmopathy patients had moderately to severely active disease, with a Clinical Activity Score of 3 or higher, a NOSPECS grade of 4 or higher, and a disease duration of less than 3 months. Patients with other autoimmune diseases, uncontrolled infections, pregnancy or lactation were excluded from the study. Diagnosis relied on clinical symptoms, serum thyroxine, TRAb, thyroid ultrasound and orbital computed tomography. Ficoll-Paque density gradient centrifugation was used to isolate PBMCs from 10 ml of fresh peripheral blood. Total RNA was extracted with Trizol reagent and quality-checked on an Agilent 2100 Bioanalyzer. V loses 9 bases of germline sequence and J loses 4 bases, and the interval between the two ends is 21 bases. The CDR3 contains 15 residues, cysteine and phenylalanine counted. The kept DNA is CDR3 alone, 45 bases in frame from the first base. CDR1 and CDR2 are read off the germline V gene (reference sequence) as LNHDA and SQIVND.

The sequence was collected from an adult man with Graves' ophthalmopathy. The source material was peripheral blood. The rearrangement joined TRBV19 to TRBJ1-1; TRBD1 is a possible D gene, resting on 6 matching bases. The CDR3 in this case is CASTPQAGAPTEAFF. The sequenced DNA is TGTGCCAGCACCCCACAGGCAGGGGCCCCCACTGAAGCTTTCTTT.